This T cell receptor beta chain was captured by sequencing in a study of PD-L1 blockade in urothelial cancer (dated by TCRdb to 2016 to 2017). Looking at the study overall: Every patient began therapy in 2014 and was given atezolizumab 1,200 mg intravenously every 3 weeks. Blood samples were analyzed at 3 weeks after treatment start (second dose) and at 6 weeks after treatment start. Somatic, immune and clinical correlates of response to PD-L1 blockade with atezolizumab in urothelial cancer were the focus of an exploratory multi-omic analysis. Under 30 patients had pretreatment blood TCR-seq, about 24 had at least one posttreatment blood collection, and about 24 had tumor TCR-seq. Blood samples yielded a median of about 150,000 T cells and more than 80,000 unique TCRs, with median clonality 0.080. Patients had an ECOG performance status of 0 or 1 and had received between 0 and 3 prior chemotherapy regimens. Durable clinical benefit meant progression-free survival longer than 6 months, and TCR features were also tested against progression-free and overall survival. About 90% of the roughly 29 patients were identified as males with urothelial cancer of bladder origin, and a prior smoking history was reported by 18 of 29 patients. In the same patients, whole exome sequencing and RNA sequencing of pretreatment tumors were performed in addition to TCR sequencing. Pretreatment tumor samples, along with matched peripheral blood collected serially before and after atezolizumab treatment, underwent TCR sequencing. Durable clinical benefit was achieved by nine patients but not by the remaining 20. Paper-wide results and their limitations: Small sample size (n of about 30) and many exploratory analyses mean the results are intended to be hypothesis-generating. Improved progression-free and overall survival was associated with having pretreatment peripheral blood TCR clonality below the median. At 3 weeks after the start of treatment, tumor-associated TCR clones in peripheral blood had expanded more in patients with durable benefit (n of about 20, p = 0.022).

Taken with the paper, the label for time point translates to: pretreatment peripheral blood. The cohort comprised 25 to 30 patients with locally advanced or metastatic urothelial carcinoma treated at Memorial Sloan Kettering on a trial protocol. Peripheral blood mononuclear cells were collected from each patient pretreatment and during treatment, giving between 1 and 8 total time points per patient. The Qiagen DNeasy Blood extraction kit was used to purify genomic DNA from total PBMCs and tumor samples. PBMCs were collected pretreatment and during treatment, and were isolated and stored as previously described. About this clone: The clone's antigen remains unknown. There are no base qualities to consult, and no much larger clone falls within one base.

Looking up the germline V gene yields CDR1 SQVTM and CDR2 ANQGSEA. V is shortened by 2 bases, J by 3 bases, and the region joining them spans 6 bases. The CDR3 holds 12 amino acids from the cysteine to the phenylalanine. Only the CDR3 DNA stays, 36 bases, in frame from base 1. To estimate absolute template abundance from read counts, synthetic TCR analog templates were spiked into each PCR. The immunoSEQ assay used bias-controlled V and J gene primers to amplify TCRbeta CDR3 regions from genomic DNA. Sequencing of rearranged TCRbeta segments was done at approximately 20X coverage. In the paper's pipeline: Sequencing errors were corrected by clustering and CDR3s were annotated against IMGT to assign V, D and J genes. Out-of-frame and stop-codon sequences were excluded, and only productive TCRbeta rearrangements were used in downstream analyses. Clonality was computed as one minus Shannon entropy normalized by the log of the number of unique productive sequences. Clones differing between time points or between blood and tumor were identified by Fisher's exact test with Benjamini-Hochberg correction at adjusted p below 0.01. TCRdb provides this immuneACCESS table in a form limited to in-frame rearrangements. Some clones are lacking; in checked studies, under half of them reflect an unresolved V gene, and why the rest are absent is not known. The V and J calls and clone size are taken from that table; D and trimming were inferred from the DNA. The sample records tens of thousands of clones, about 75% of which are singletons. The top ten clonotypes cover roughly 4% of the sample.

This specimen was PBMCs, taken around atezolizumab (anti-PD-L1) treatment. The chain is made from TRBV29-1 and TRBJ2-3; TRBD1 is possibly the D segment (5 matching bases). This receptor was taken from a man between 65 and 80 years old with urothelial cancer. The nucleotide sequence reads TGCAGCGTTGAAAAGGGGACAGATACGCAGTATTTT. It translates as CSVEKGTDTQYF.